This T cell receptor beta chain was observed in a study of sequential checkpoint blockade in melanoma (dated by TCRdb to between 2018 and 2021). Notes on the research overall: Patients were randomized 1:1 to first-line nivolumab followed by ipilimumab (arm A) or ipilimumab followed by nivolumab (arm B). Both trial sequences were followed by maintenance nivolumab.

Results the study describes overall, beyond this receptor: Larger, independent patient cohorts are needed to validate the response-prediction model that combines TCR metrics and mutation burden.

The germline V and J ends show losses of 6 bases and 5 bases respectively, and no gene match explains 4 bases of the junction. Spanning cysteine to phenylalanine, the CDR3 consists of 12 amino acids. CDR3 DNA is the only sequence kept; it has 36 bases, read in frame from the first base. Via the germline V gene, CDR1 is MNHNS and CDR2 SASEGT. What this sample's treatment or condition label stands for: randomized to nivolumab then ipilimumab (arm A) or the reverse (arm B). Prior DNA-damaging chemotherapy had not been received by any trial patient. On a FACS Aria II flow cytometer, live CD3+CD8+ cells that were negative for CD19 and CD56 were sorted from thawed PBMCs. CheckMate 064, a randomized, open-label phase II trial of sequential checkpoint blockade, was the source of the samples, all of which came from patients with melanoma. Leukapheresis was used to collect peripheral blood mononuclear cells, which were then purified with Ficoll-Paque and frozen in human serum with roughly 10% DMSO. Purity of sorted blood CD3+CD8+ cells was verified at >95% immediately after sorting, followed by DNA extraction.

To note about this clone: What this receptor recognizes is not known. Base qualities are not provided; no much larger clone lies one nucleotide away.

The immunoSEQ Assay was used to immunosequence TCRbeta CDR3 regions from genomic DNA. Before high-throughput sequencing, genomic DNA was amplified using bias-controlled multiplex PCR. Per the source publication's procedure: To quantify the absolute abundance of each unique TCRbeta CDR3 region, the sequences were collapsed and filtered. Clonality, defined as 1 minus Pielou's evenness, was calculated using productive rearrangements only. A previously published method was used to identify clones whose frequencies were significantly greater in on-treatment samples than in baseline samples. As stored in TCRdb, this immuneACCESS dataset retains in-frame rearrangements with V and J assigned. A fraction of the clones does not appear; measured against another copy, unresolved V genes explain less than half of the discrepancy, and the remainder lacks a known reason. The V and J calls and clone size are taken from that table; D and trimming were inferred from the DNA. The sample records about 40,000 clones, around 86% of which are singletons. 9.5% to 15% of the sample belongs to the ten largest clones.

This material consisted of CD8+ T cells sorted from blood (inferred from file names), taken from a patient given nivolumab and ipilimumab in sequence. The clonotype originates from a human donor with melanoma. Rearrangement joined TRBV6-1 to TRBJ2-7, with TRBD2 identical over 7 junction bases. The CDR3 region has the sequence CASRAGTNEQYF. The sequence in DNA is TGTGCCAGCAGAGCGGGAACGAACGAGCAGTACTTC.